What follows are 28 T cell receptor beta chains derived from one specimen sequenced in a study of regulatory T cells in long-lasting Graves disease (dated by TCRdb to about 2021). Libraries came from multiplex PCR. The sequencer listed for this sample is Illumina HiSeq 4000. TCR beta libraries were built with iRepertoire HTBI primers and Arm-PCR amplification of CDR3 regions. The raw public data were reprocessed by TCRdb itself: fastp quality trimming at Q25, MiXCR clonotype calling, in-frame beta chains only. CDR3 protein duplicates are merged, each entry listing the most common genes and DNA. The sample table holds about 660,000 distinct CDR3 sequences, of which around 30% were seen once. Clones ranked in the top ten supply around 40% of the sample. The sample's time point label is to be understood as: persistent/refractory GD, antithyroid drugs over 5 years with positive TRAb. RNA was extracted from PBMCs in TRIzol for both TCR sequencing and RNA sequencing.

Specimen: peripheral blood mononuclear cells (PBMCs), collected when the disease was refractory, from a patient treated with antithyroid drugs. These receptors originate from a female donor with Graves disease.

The V gene is TRBV5-1, the J gene TRBJ1-1; TRBD1 might be the D (6 bases). The CDR3 spans 16 residues. Trimming removed 1 base at V and 0 bases at J, with 13 bases between. From germline, CDR1 is SGHRS and CDR2 YFSETQ. CDR3 sequence: CASSLTPGVLNTEAFF. The CDR3 region has the DNA TGCGCCAGCAGCTTGACTCCAGGGGTCCTGAACACTGAAGCTTTCTTT.

The rearrangement links TRBV19 to TRBJ1-1, with 8 nucleotides matching TRBD1. The CDR3 sequence is 14 residues long. Per the germline V gene, CDR1 is LNHDA and CDR2 is SQIVND (reference sequence). The V and J ends lost 7 bases and 4 bases, in that order; junction bases with no gene match: 8. In DNA form, the CDR3 reads TGTGCCAGTACAGTGACAGGGGTGGGCACTGAAGCTTTCTTT. This sequence encodes CASTVTGVGTEAFF.

V gene TRBV15 combines with J gene TRBJ2-7; maybe TRBD1 (8 bases). The germline gives CDR1 LNHNV, CDR2 YYDKDF (reference sequence). V lost 5 bases to trimming and J lost 2 bases, with 22 bases between them. The CDR3 sequence is 17 residues long. In DNA, the CDR3 is TGTGCCACCAGCGGCGGGGGTTACAGGGGGTTGACCTACGAGCAGTACTTC. This encodes CATSGGGYRGLTYEQYF.

V gene TRBV5-1 combines with J gene TRBJ2-1; tentative D call: TRBD2 (6 bases). Germline V lookup: CDR1 SGHRS, CDR2 YFSETQ. The CDR3 covers 15 residues. V was trimmed by 2 bases and J by 2 bases, leaving 11 bases between them. The CDR3 nucleotides are TGCGCCAGCAGCTTCTCCGGGACTCCCTACAATGAGCAGTTCTTC. Its protein product is CASSFSGTPYNEQFF.

J is TRBJ1-6 and V is TRBV2; 9 nucleotides align to TRBD1. J gave up 6 bases and V 6 bases, and 3 bases lay outside the gene matches. The germline V gene has CDR1 SNHLY and CDR2 FYNNEI. The CDR3 is made up of 14 amino acids. The CDR3 DNA follows: TGTGCCAGCAGGGGACAGGGATTTAATTCACCCCTCCACTTT. Its protein is CASRGQGFNSPLHF.

In the case of this clonotype: The junction differs from germline at one of its ends, possibly a read error. The rearrangement uses TRBV10-3 and TRBJ1-1; 8 nucleotides agree with TRBD1. The CDR3 spans 12 residues. The germline V gene encodes CDR1 ENHRY and CDR2 SYGVKD. CDR3 nucleotides: TGTGCCATCGGACAGGGTCGCACTAAAGCTTTCTTT. Translated: CAIGQGRTKAFF.

In its sample, this clonotype was seen a few times. This rearrangement joins TRBV29-1 to TRBJ2-7; 9 bases are a match to TRBD1. Unmatched junction bases numbered 7, after V lost 6 bases and J lost 4 bases. CDR3 length equals 13 residues. Germline values: CDR1 SQVTM, CDR2 ANQGSEA. CDR3 amino acids: CSVKPGQGYEQYF. CDR3 bases: TGCAGCGTGAAGCCGGGACAGGGTTACGAGCAGTACTTC.

The chain is built from TRBV12-3 or TRBV12-4 and TRBJ1-2; 10 positions match TRBD1. The CDR3 extends over 13 amino acids. After removal of 6 bases from V and 9 bases from J, the junction contained 7 bases not matched to a gene. The CDR3 reads CASSTDRGSRYTF. The CDR3 DNA reads TGTGCCAGCAGCACGGACAGGGGGAGTCGCTACACCTTC.

The rearrangement joins TRBV28 to TRBJ2-7, with 15 positions matching TRBD2. V shed 10 bases, J shed 3 bases, and the junction held 16 bases outside the gene matches. The CDR3 spans 18 residues. Germline V gene sequence: CDR1 MDHEN, CDR2 SYDVKM. The CDR3 loop reads CANTTRTSGRAWLYEQYF. The CDR3 nucleotides are TGTGCCAACACGACCCGGACTAGCGGGAGGGCCTGGCTCTACGAGCAGTACTTC. The whole variable domain, remainder taken from reference TRBV28 and TRBJ2-7, is DVKVTQSSRYLVKRTGEKVFLECVQDMDHENMFWYRQDPGLGLRLIYFSYDVKMKEKGDIPEGYSVSREKKERFSLILESASTNQTSMYLCANTTRTSGRAWLYEQYFGPGTRLTVT.

In its sample, this clonotype was seen a few times. This chain links TRBV3-1 with TRBJ2-5; 11 bases agree with TRBD2. V lost 4 bases, J lost 4 bases, and 8 bases stayed unmatched. The CDR3 length is 16 residues. CDR1 is LGHDT, CDR2 YNNKEL, per germline (reference sequence). The CDR3 loop reads CASSRHGLAGGETQYF. The CDR3 DNA reads TGTGCCAGCAGCCGGCATGGGCTAGCGGGAGGAGAGACCCAGTACTTC.

There are a few counts of this clonotype. The chain couples TRBV9 to TRBJ1-1; 11 bases agree with TRBD1. CDR3 length: 15 amino acids. The V gene's germline CDR1 is SGDLS and CDR2 YYNGEE. V shed 4 bases, J shed 4 bases, and the junction held 6 bases outside the gene matches. This CDR3 is CASSSQGQGGTEAFF. CDR3 nucleotides: TGTGCCAGCAGCTCCCAGGGACAGGGGGGCACTGAAGCTTTCTTT. Combining the CDR3 with reference TRBV9 and TRBJ1-1 gives the whole variable domain DSGVTQTPKHLITATGQRVTLRCSPRSGDLSVYWYQQSLDQGLQFLIQYYNGEERAKGNILERFSAQQFPDLHSELNLSSLELGDSALYFCASSSQGQGGTEAFFGQGTRLTVV.

This sequence joins TRBV5-6 and TRBJ1-1; D is unresolved. CDR1 and CDR2 (germline): SGHDT, YYEEEE. Between the trimmed V and J ends, which lost 0 bases and 8 bases, there was a span of 8 bases. The CDR3 is 12 residues long. CDR3 coding DNA: TGTGCCAGCAGCTTGGAGACGGTAGAAGCTTTCTTT. Translating gives CASSLETVEAFF.

The chain couples TRBV7-3 to TRBJ2-7; maybe TRBD2 (6 bases). V lost 5 bases and J 6 bases, leaving 20 bases between the germline ends. CDR1 and CDR2 from the germline V gene are SGHTA and FQGTGA. The CDR3 length is 15 residues. The CDR3 here is CASSAPWREPLEQYF. CDR3 DNA: TGTGCCAGCAGCGCCCCTTGGCGGGAACCCCTCGAGCAGTACTTC.

V usage is TRBV10-3 and J usage is TRBJ1-2; the match to TRBD1 covers 8 bases. This CDR3 contains 13 residues. Germline CDR1 reads ENHRY; CDR2 reads SYGVKD. Trimming at V came to 10 bases and at J to 7 bases, leaving 11 bases not matched to a gene. This CDR3 reads CASTHTRGLGYTF. As DNA, the CDR3 is TGTGCCAGCACCCACACCAGGGGGCTTGGCTACACCTTC.

This clonotype was seen many times. CDR3 in DNA: TGTGCCAGCAGTCTTACTAGTTTCTACGAGCAGTACTTC. Translation gives CASSLTSFYEQYF. The rearrangement joins TRBV12-3 or TRBV12-4 to TRBJ2-7; D is perhaps TRBD2 (5 bases). The CDR3 is 13 amino acids. V was clipped by 5 bases and J by 3 bases, with 11 bases between them.

This clonotype came up many times. The chain recombines TRBV28 with TRBJ1-2; possible D gene TRBD1, 5 bases. Germline CDR1 MDHEN, CDR2 SYDVKM. The CDR3 covers 13 residues. Trimming took off 6 bases at V and 5 bases at J, with 13 bases between the two ends. CDR3 loop: CASRFPEGYGYTF. The CDR3 DNA is TGTGCCAGCAGGTTTCCCGAGGGGTATGGCTACACCTTC.

The table lists this clonotype with a few counts. The CDR3: CASSYSYSPGVEQYF. The CDR3 DNA reads TGTGCCAGCAGTTACTCTTACTCGCCGGGCGTCGAGCAGTACTTC. V and J are TRBV6-2 or TRBV6-3 and TRBJ2-7; D is uncertain. V was trimmed by 0 bases and J by 6 bases, leaving 15 bases between them. The CDR3 extends over 15 amino acids. Germline-derived CDR1 and CDR2 are MNHEY and SVGEGT.

This chain joins TRBV20-1 and TRBJ1-4; D call uncertain. CDR1 and CDR2 from the germline V gene are DFQATT and SNEGSKA (reference sequence). The V end was cut by 3 bases, the J end by 7 bases, with 12 bases between. The CDR3 loop spans 13 amino acids. The CDR3 reads CSASAAVGEKLFF. The CDR3 DNA is TGCAGTGCTAGCGCGGCGGTTGGTGAAAAACTGTTTTTT.

The sample holds a few counts of this clonotype. The V call is TRBV5-1, the J call TRBJ2-2; 8 bases line up with TRBD2. The CDR3 extends over 15 amino acids. V lost 5 bases and J lost 4; bases outside the gene matches: 7. Germline lookup yields CDR1 SGHRS and CDR2 YFSETQ. The CDR3 is CASREGTRVTGELFF. CDR3 in DNA: TGCGCCAGCAGGGAAGGGACTAGGGTCACCGGGGAGCTGTTTTTT.

The chain has TRBV11-2 and TRBJ2-5; 8 bases are a match to TRBD2. The V and J ends lost 3 bases and 6 bases, in that order; junction bases with no gene match: 9. CDR3 size: 15 residues. The V gene's germline CDR1 is SGHAT and CDR2 FQNNGV. CDR3 loop: CASSFGSGIGKTQYF. DNA for the CDR3: TGTGCCAGCAGCTTCGGTAGCGGGATAGGGAAGACCCAGTACTTC.

As regards this clonotype: Mismatch with germline at one junction end may stem from a read error. This sequence joins TRBV12-3 or TRBV12-4 and TRBJ1-5; D unclear. CDR3 size: 11 residues. The CDR3 reads CASRATGDTLF. The CDR3 nucleotides are TGTGCCAGCAGGGCGACGGGAGACACTTTATTT.

A few counts support this clonotype. The rearrangement uses TRBV13 and TRBJ2-5; 8 positions match TRBD2. Germline V gene lookup returns CDR1 PRHDT and CDR2 FYEKMQ (reference sequence). The CDR3 totals 16 residues. V lost 4 bases, J lost 1 base, and 8 bases stayed unmatched. The CDR3 region is CASSSAELAVQETQYF. In nucleotides, the CDR3 is TGTGCCAGCAGCTCAGCTGAACTAGCGGTCCAAGAGACCCAGTACTTC.

The V gene is TRBV11-2, the J gene TRBJ2-7, with D maybe TRBD1 (6 bases). The CDR3 is made up of 14 amino acids. Germline-derived CDR1 and CDR2 are SGHAT and FQNNGV. The V and J ends lost 5 bases and 5 bases respectively, with 16 bases between them. The CDR3 sequence is CASSLQGLSDEQYF. The CDR3 nucleotides read TGTGCCAGCAGCCTTCAGGGGTTAAGCGACGAGCAGTACTTC. The entire variable domain, with the rest obtained from reference TRBV11-2 and TRBJ2-7, is as follows: EAGVAQSPRYKIIEKRQSVAFWCNPISGHATLYWYQQILGQGPKLLIQFQNNGVVDDSQLPKDRFSAERLKGVDSTLKIQPAKLEDSAVYLCASSLQGLSDEQYFGPGTRLTVT.

This clonotype has at least ten counts. The chain recombines TRBV3-1 with TRBJ2-5, with 15 bases lining up with TRBD2. J lost 4 bases, V lost 3 bases, and 0 bases had no gene match. CDR3 size: 15 residues. Germline V gene sequence: CDR1 LGHDT, CDR2 YNNKEL (reference sequence). The CDR3 reads CASSQGLAGGETQYF. CDR3 nucleotides: TGTGCCAGCAGCCAGGGACTAGCGGGAGGAGAGACCCAGTACTTC.

The chain is built from TRBV3-1 and TRBJ1-2, with D tentatively TRBD1 (6 bases). Looked up from germline, CDR1 is LGHDT and CDR2 is YNNKEL (reference sequence). The ends were cut back, 4 bases at V and 7 bases at J, with 16 bases in the middle. The CDR3 sequence is 14 residues long. The chain's CDR3 is CASSLGQGRGGYTF. CDR3 sequence (DNA): TGTGCCAGCAGCCTTGGCCAGGGGCGGGGTGGCTACACCTTC.

This clonotype was detected a few times. V and J are TRBV10-3 and TRBJ1-4; 8 bases line up with TRBD1. The CDR3 length is 14 residues. Germline trimming cut 2 bases from V and 8 bases from J; bases unmatched to any gene: 4. CDR1 is ENHRY, CDR2 SYGVKD, per germline. The CDR3 DNA sequence: TGTGCCATCAGTGAGCCCGGACAGGGCGAAAAACTGTTTTTT. Residues: CAISEPGQGEKLFF.

This clonotype was observed many times. The chain uses TRBV6-5 and TRBJ1-5; D unresolved. Germline-derived CDR1 and CDR2 are MNHEY and SVGAGI. Trimming took off 4 bases at V and 1 base at J, with 11 bases between the two ends. The CDR3 contains 15 residues. DNA for the CDR3: TGTGCCAGCAGTTCGACTTGGGGAAGCAATCAGCCCCAGCATTTT. It translates to CASSSTWGSNQPQHF.

This clonotype has at least ten counts. The rearrangement joins TRBV12-3 or TRBV12-4 to TRBJ2-2, with D maybe TRBD2 (5 bases). Trimming removed 7 bases at V and 10 bases at J, with 16 bases between. The CDR3 contains 13 residues. CDR3 DNA sequence: TGTGCCAGCAAACGGCGGACTCCCGAGGAGCTGTTTTTT. It translates to CASKRRTPEELFF.